The entry that follows covers one TCR beta chain sequence. The antigen is unknown. Produced via immunoSEQ multiplex PCR; TCRdb's table is partial and in-frame only. The sample gives 85,000 to 110,000 clones, roughly 89% of which show up once; roughly 42% is in the top ten. There are 14 residues in the CDR3. Trimming pared 6 bases from V and 4 bases from J, leaving 14 bases between. Germline V lookup: CDR1 KGHSY, CDR2 FQNENV. This entry belongs to a study of T cell responses to AZD1222 COVID-19 vaccine. Regarding the study as a whole: Dominant at 160-218 and 743-854, vaccine-associated CD4 TCRs also spanned spike. None of the repertoires were sampled until the peak T cell response had passed. Variant regions that are unmutated are reportedly the target of nearly half of spike-specific TCRs. Possibly, clonal diversity was underestimated; donors were largely white British and included more females.

This specimen consisted of peripheral blood, obtained on day 0 of AZD1222 vaccination. The chain recombines TRBV16 with TRBJ2-3; tentatively, D is TRBD1 (6 bases). The sequence was collected from an adult in good health. As DNA, the CDR3 is TGTGCCAGCAGTACAGGGTACCAGGCAGATACGCAGTATTTT. This encodes CASSTGYQADTQYF.